The entry that follows covers one TCR beta chain sequence. No antigen is known for it. The library labeled individual cDNA molecules by adding unique molecular identifiers to them. Each CDR3 protein gets one entry after TCRdb re-called the RACE reads with MiXCR. The data show about 80,000 distinct CDR3 sequences, roughly a tenth seen once. The data originate from a study of human T cells and chemical hapten exposure. In the study overall: Diagnoses of alopecia areata, totalis or universalis occurred in mostly female patients.

V shed 5 bases and J 3 bases; nucleotides not matched to a gene: 7. Germline V gene lookup returns CDR1 SEHNR and CDR2 FQNEAQ (reference sequence). This CDR3 comprises 15 residues. Time point in this sample: patch test 2, 6 weeks after DPC sensitization. Treatment here: therapeutic diphenylcyclopropenone sensitization with weekly scalp DPC. Notes on the study in general: TCRs above 1 in 1000 frequency did not change with DPC sensitization. Expanded TCRs made up significantly more big CDR3 similarity clusters than controls did.

The input for sequencing was whole blood, taken in connection with sensitization to the hapten diphenylcyclopropenone (DPC). This receptor was taken from a woman aged 25 to 39 with alopecia areata. Some clones in this sample may be carry-over from other donors' samples. The chain carries TRBV7-9 and TRBJ1-5; 7 nucleotides align to TRBD1. CDR3 sequence: CASSPAGGTNQPQHF. In DNA, the CDR3 is TGTGCCAGCAGCCCAGCAGGGGGTACCAATCAGCCCCAGCATTTT.